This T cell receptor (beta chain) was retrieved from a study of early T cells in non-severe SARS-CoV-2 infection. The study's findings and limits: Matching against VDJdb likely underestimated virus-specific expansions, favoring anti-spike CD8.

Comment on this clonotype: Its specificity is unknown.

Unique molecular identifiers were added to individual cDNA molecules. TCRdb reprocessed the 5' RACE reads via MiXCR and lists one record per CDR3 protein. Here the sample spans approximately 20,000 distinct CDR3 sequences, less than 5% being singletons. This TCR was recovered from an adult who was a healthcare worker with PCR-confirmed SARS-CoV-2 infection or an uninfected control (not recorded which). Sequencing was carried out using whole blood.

The CDR3 bases are TGCGCCAGCAGCCAAGAAGTAGTAGGGATCCAATTCAATTCACCCCTCCACTTT. Translated: CASSQEVVGIQFNSPLHF. The chain links TRBV4-3 to TRBJ1-6; no clear D. Germline CDR1 is LGHNA and CDR2 is YSLEER. V gave up 0 bases and J gave up 7 bases, with 19 bases separating them. The CDR3 has 18 amino acids.